The 8 T cell receptor beta chains below were found in one sample sequenced in a study of follicular helper T cells after annual influenza vaccination. Time point in this sample: 2015-2016 season, 7 days after influenza vaccination. Method: immunoSEQ multiplex PCR; TCRdb's copy keeps in-frame clones and lacks some. The sample yields 6,000 to 7,500 clones, roughly 84% seen once. The starting material was CXCR5- memory CD4+ T cells sorted from blood, obtained 7 days after influenza vaccination. Source of these receptors: an adult who received the influenza vaccine.

This clone showed up just once. J is TRBJ1-4 and V is TRBV6-5; no firm D call. There are 12 residues in the CDR3. CDR1 and CDR2 from the germline V gene are MNHEY and SVGAGI. Trimming pared 8 bases from V and 4 bases from J, leaving 8 bases between. The CDR3 region has the DNA TGTGCCAGCGAAGGGAATAATGAAAAACTGTTTTTT. It codes for CASEGNNEKLFF.

The J gene is TRBJ1-5, the V gene TRBV7-2; D is unclear. This CDR3 has 13 residues. Germline-derived CDR1 and CDR2 are SGHTA and FQGNSA. Deletions cut 0 bases from V and 9 bases from J, with 9 bases between. The chain's CDR3 is CASSLAFGGPQHF. In DNA, the CDR3 is TGTGCCAGCAGCTTAGCGTTCGGTGGGCCCCAGCATTTT.

V and J are TRBV7-9 and TRBJ2-3; D might be TRBD1 or TRBD2, each matching 5 bases. The CDR3 contains 16 residues. The germline V gene has CDR1 SEHNR and CDR2 FQNEAQ (reference sequence). V was trimmed by 2 bases and J by 3 bases, leaving 15 bases between them. The CDR3: CASSLRRDGRTDTQYF. The CDR3 nucleotides are TGTGCCAGCAGCTTACGTCGGGACGGCCGGACAGATACGCAGTATTTT.

This CDR3 reads CAISEGGWGAGGAFF. The CDR3, as DNA: TGTGCCATCAGTGAAGGTGGCTGGGGGGCTGGTGGAGCTTTCTTT. The rearrangement links TRBV10-3 to TRBJ1-1; D possibly corresponds to TRBD1 (6 bases). The CDR3 is 15 residues long. CDR1 and CDR2 (germline): ENHRY, SYGVKD. Trimming removed 3 bases at V and 10 bases at J, with 21 bases between.

The chain is built from TRBV21-1 and TRBJ2-1; whether TRBD2, the table's D call, matches the DNA was not checked. TRBV21-1 is reported as a pseudogene. The CDR3 totals 21 residues. CDR3 region: CASSKDATRRGLPNIDNEQFF. CDR3 DNA sequence: TGTGCCAGCAGCAAAGACGCGACTAGGAGAGGACTACCCAATATAGACAATGAGCAGTTCTTC.

The chain employs TRBV29-1 and TRBJ2-7; TRBD1 matches at 8 bases. The J segment lost 2 bases and the V segment lost 4 bases, leaving 10 bases of the junction unmatched. Germline CDR1 SQVTM, CDR2 ANQGSEA. The CDR3 spans 15 residues. The DNA for the CDR3 is TGCAGCGTTGCTGGGGACAGGACTACTACCTACGAGCAGTACTTC. This encodes CSVAGDRTTTYEQYF.

The chain carries TRBV7-8 and TRBJ2-1; 11 bases fit TRBD2. CDR1 and CDR2 (germline): SGHVS, FQNEAQ. V was pared by 7 bases and J by 5 bases, with 7 bases of the junction left unmatched. The CDR3 has 15 amino acids. The CDR3 protein is CASIGGLAVNNEQFF. CDR3 in DNA: TGTGCCAGCATTGGGGGACTAGCGGTAAACAATGAGCAGTTCTTC.

This clone was observed once. The chain uses TRBV19 and TRBJ2-1; TRBD2 agrees at 12 bases. Looked up from germline, CDR1 is LNHDA and CDR2 is SQIVND (reference sequence). The CDR3 consists of 21 residues. Losses at the gene ends were 3 bases for V and 0 bases for J; bases not matched to a gene: 15. CDR3 in DNA: TGTGCCAGTAGTATCCCCCCCCTGACTAGCGGGGGTCCTAGCTCCTACAATGAGCAGTTCTTC. Translated: CASSIPPLTSGGPSSYNEQFF.